Included here is one T cell receptor beta chain sequence, with context. Its antigen is as yet unknown. The sample belongs to a study of yellow fever vaccine responses in identical twins. Whole-study results and caveats: Twins' vaccine T cell response reportedly seemed partly convergent, partly personalized.

The CDR3 length is 16 residues. The germline V and J ends were trimmed by 7 bases and 5 bases, with 23 bases remaining between them. One entry per CDR3 protein results from TCRdb running MiXCR on the RT-PCR reads. The table records about 2,000 distinct CDR3 sequences, 32% of them present only once. The sequence came from a woman under 30 who received the yellow fever vaccine. This chain connects TRBV23-1 to TRBJ2-5; tentative D call: TRBD2 (5 bases). TRBV23-1 is an open reading frame, and its role is uncertain. The material was T cells from blood (PBMCs), unsorted or a sorted subset (not recorded which), obtained before or after yellow fever vaccination (not recorded which). CDR3 region: CASIADWGTRVETQYF. The DNA for the CDR3 is TGCGCCAGCATTGCGGACTGGGGTACGCGGGTGGAGACCCAGTACTTC.